This T cell receptor beta chain is from a study of blood T cell repertoires in COVID-19. Study in general: T cells, B-cell-depleted T cells, or PBMCs supplied cDNA or gDNA.

The CDR3 length is 14 residues. The ends were cut back, 0 bases at V and 0 bases at J, with 5 bases in the middle. Germline values: CDR1 SNHLY, CDR2 FYNNEI. Authors' processing steps: Amplification from reference gene primers served as the basis for estimated nucleated cell counts. Libraries were prepared by immunoSEQ multiplex PCR; TCRdb keeps only in-frame clonotypes and omits some of them. V and J calls and clone size come straight from that table; D and trimming were deduced from the DNA. The sample lists about 90,000 clones; approximately 80% were seen once. This TCR was sampled from a man in his 70s with acute or convalescent COVID-19. This rearrangement joins TRBV2 to TRBJ1-2, with a tentative D call TRBD1 (5 bases). The sample was peripheral blood. In DNA, the CDR3 is TGTGCCAGCAGTGAAGCGACAGCTAACTATGGCTACACCTTC. Its protein product is CASSEATANYGYTF.